Below are 23 T cell receptor beta chains sequenced from a single sample in a study of cytomegalovirus exposure and HLA in healthy donors. Assay used: immunoSEQ multiplex PCR; TCRdb lists only in-frame clones, some missing. The table has 100,000 or so clones, about 95% seen once. Sequences were obtained from PBMCs. Receptors originate from a woman aged 18-29 years in good health and CMV-seronegative.

The V gene is TRBV4-2, the J gene TRBJ1-1; 9 bases line up with TRBD1. After removal of 5 bases from V and 3 bases from J, the junction contained 7 bases not matched to a gene. Germline V gene sequence: CDR1 LGHNA, CDR2 YNFKEQ. The CDR3 spans 15 residues. In DNA, the CDR3 is TGTGCCAGCAGCTTAACAGGGGGCAGAGACACTGAAGCTTTCTTT. It translates to CASSLTGGRDTEAFF.

V gene TRBV7-9 combines with J gene TRBJ1-1; 7 positions agree with TRBD1. Germline assignment: CDR1 SEHNR and CDR2 FQNEAQ (reference sequence). This CDR3 comprises 14 residues. The V gene end was trimmed by 4 bases and the J gene end by 11 bases; junction bases not matched to a gene: 13. The CDR3 here is CASSSTSGQTRAFF. The CDR3 nucleotides read TGTGCCAGCAGCTCCACTTCGGGACAGACAAGGGCTTTCTTT.

This chain joins TRBV7-9 and TRBJ2-7, with 8 bases lining up with TRBD1. The CDR3 totals 14 residues. V was pared by 5 bases and J by 1 base, with 4 bases of the junction left unmatched. CDR1 is SEHNR, CDR2 FQNEAQ, per germline (reference sequence). CDR3 amino acids: CASSPDRGSYEQYF. Written as DNA, the CDR3 is TGTGCCAGCAGCCCAGACAGGGGATCCTACGAGCAGTACTTC.

V usage is TRBV13 and J usage is TRBJ1-1; D remains ambiguous. The CDR3 is made up of 12 amino acids. Between the trimmed V and J ends, which lost 5 bases and 6 bases, there was a span of 10 bases. Germline V gene lookup returns CDR1 PRHDT and CDR2 FYEKMQ (reference sequence). The CDR3 reads CASSLGSSEAFF. CDR3 nucleotide sequence: TGTGCCAGCAGCCTGGGTAGCTCTGAAGCTTTCTTT.

Here the CDR3 reads CASGSRWDTQYF. CDR3 DNA: TGTGCTAGTGGTTCGAGGTGGGATACGCAGTATTTT. The chain uses TRBV12-5 and TRBJ2-3; no clear D gene. CDR1 LGHNT and CDR2 FRNRAP come from the germline V gene. V shed 4 bases and J shed 6 bases, with 8 bases lying between them. The CDR3 totals 12 residues.

The chain carries TRBV15 and TRBJ1-3, with 7 bases fitting TRBD1. The CDR3 is 15 residues long. Per the germline V gene, CDR1 is LNHNV and CDR2 is YYDKDF (reference sequence). V shed 5 bases, J shed 4 bases, and the junction held 8 bases outside the gene matches. The CDR3 loop is CATSDEQGFGNTIYF. Here the CDR3 DNA reads TGTGCCACCAGCGACGAACAGGGGTTCGGAAACACCATATATTTT.

The V and J genes are TRBV29-1 and TRBJ2-6; 10 nucleotides agree with TRBD1. The V segment lost 0 bases and the J segment 5 bases; nucleotides outside the gene matches: 4. The CDR3 runs 16 residues. Germline V gene sequence: CDR1 SQVTM, CDR2 ANQGSEA. CDR3 region: CSVEDGDRGRANVLTF. The CDR3 bases are TGCAGCGTTGAAGATGGGGACAGGGGAAGGGCCAACGTCCTGACTTTC. Together with reference TRBV29-1 and TRBJ2-6, the CDR3 gives the full variable domain: SAVISQKPSRDICQRGTSLTIQCQVDSQVTMMFWYRQQPGQSLTLIATANQGSEATYESGFVIDKFPISRPNLTFSTLTVSNMSPEDSSIYLCSVEDGDRGRANVLTFGAGSRLTVL.

This chain joins TRBV5-1 and TRBJ2-3, with TRBD2 matching 9 bases. Losses at the gene ends were 4 bases for V and 1 base for J; bases not matched to a gene: 7. Germline loops: CDR1 SGHRS, CDR2 YFSETQ. This CDR3 is built from 16 residues. CDR3 DNA sequence: TGCGCCAGCAGCAGAGAGCGGGGGGACCGCACAGATACGCAGTATTTT. This sequence encodes CASSRERGDRTDTQYF.

This chain links TRBV14 with TRBJ1-1; 7 bases agree with TRBD1. V lost 5 bases, J lost 3 bases, and 6 bases stayed unmatched. Per the germline V gene, CDR1 is SGHDN and CDR2 is FVKESK. The CDR3 runs 14 residues. In DNA, the CDR3 is TGTGCCAGCAGCGGTACAGGGGATTACACTGAAGCTTTCTTT. The encoded protein is CASSGTGDYTEAFF. The full variable domain, rest sourced from reference TRBV14 and TRBJ1-1, is EAGVTQFPSHSVIEKGQTVTLRCDPISGHDNLYWYRRVMGKEIKFLLHFVKESKQDESGMPNNRFLAERTGGTYSTLKVQPAELEDSGVYFCASSGTGDYTEAFFGQGTRLTVV.

This clone was counted between two and nine times. The rearrangement uses TRBV15 and TRBJ2-7; TRBD1 is a possible D gene (5 bases). V shed 1 base and J shed 2 bases, with 12 bases lying between them. CDR1 and CDR2 (germline): LNHNV, YYDKDF (reference sequence). The CDR3 covers 15 residues. In nucleotides, the CDR3 is TGTGCCACCAGCAGAGGCCATCAGGGAACCTACGAGCAGTACTTC. This codes for CATSRGHQGTYEQYF.

This chain connects TRBV10-3 to TRBJ2-7, with D uncertain. Looked up from germline, CDR1 is ENHRY and CDR2 is SYGVKD. Trimming took off 6 bases at V and 1 base at J, with 7 bases between the two ends. The CDR3 sequence is 12 residues long. The CDR3 nucleotides read TGTGCCATCAGCCAGTCGTCCTACGAGCAGTACTTC. Encoded protein: CAISQSSYEQYF.

The chain combines TRBV10-3 with TRBJ1-1, with unresolved D. The CDR3 has 12 residues. Trimming removed 4 bases from V and 4 bases from J, with 7 bases in between. Germline V lookup: CDR1 ENHRY, CDR2 SYGVKD. CDR3 protein: CAISASLTEAFF. Written as DNA, the CDR3 is TGTGCCATCAGTGCTTCTCTCACTGAAGCTTTCTTT.

CDR3 region: CASSTQRAQETQYF. The CDR3 DNA sequence: TGTGCCAGCAGCACCCAGCGGGCGCAAGAGACCCAGTACTTC. The chain combines TRBV7-6 with TRBJ2-5, with D possibly matching TRBD2 (6 bases). This CDR3 contains 14 residues. Germline V lookup: CDR1 SGHVS, CDR2 FNYEAQ. Trimming shortened V by 5 bases and J by 2 bases, and 12 bases separated the two germline ends. The full variable domain, rest sourced from reference TRBV7-6 and TRBJ2-5, is GAGVSQSPRYKVTKRGQDVALRCDPISGHVSLYWYRQALGQGPEFLTYFNYEAQQDKSGLPNDRFSAERPEGSISTLTIQRTEQRDSAMYRCASSTQRAQETQYFGPGTRLLVL.

The chain employs TRBV7-9 and TRBJ1-2; 7 nucleotides agree with TRBD1. This CDR3 spans 14 amino acids. The germline CDR1 and CDR2 sequences are SEHNR and FQNEAQ (reference sequence). J lost 4 bases, V lost 4 bases, and 6 bases had no gene match. The CDR3 sequence is CASSSRQGVYGYTF. CDR3 bases: TGTGCCAGCAGCTCCCGACAGGGAGTCTATGGCTACACCTTC.

The genes are TRBV30 and TRBJ1-4; D remains ambiguous. V lost 0 bases, J lost 6 bases, and 11 bases lay in between. Per germline, CDR1 GTSNPN and CDR2 SVGIG (reference sequence). The CDR3 sequence is 14 residues long. CDR3 coding DNA: TGTGCCTGGAGTGTAGCCTCGAGCTATGAAAAACTGTTTTTT. Translated, it gives CAWSVASSYEKLFF. Full variable domain (rest looked up from reference TRBV30 and TRBJ1-4): SQTIHQWPATLVQPVGSPLSLECTVEGTSNPNLYWYRQAAGRGLQLLFYSVGIGQISSEVPQNLSASRPQDRQFILSSKKLLLSDSGFYLCAWSVASSYEKLFFGSGTQLSVL.

V gene TRBV14 combines with J gene TRBJ2-2; no reliable D call. Germline V lookup: CDR1 SGHDN, CDR2 FVKESK. V was pared by 4 bases and J by 5 bases, with 11 bases between. This CDR3 comprises 14 residues. CDR3 sequence reads: CASSRGLITGELFF. In nucleotides, the CDR3 is TGTGCCAGCAGCCGTGGGCTAATAACCGGGGAGCTGTTTTTT.

This clone was observed once. This chain joins TRBV9 and TRBJ2-3, with 9 bases identical to TRBD2. Germline values: CDR1 SGDLS, CDR2 YYNGEE. Trimming at V came to 0 bases and at J to 1 base, leaving 9 bases not matched to a gene. The CDR3 is made up of 18 amino acids. In DNA, the CDR3 is TGTGCCAGCAGCGTAGGGTTTAGTGGGACTAGCCGCACAGATACGCAGTATTTT. Translated, it gives CASSVGFSGTSRTDTQYF.

V gene TRBV15 combines with J gene TRBJ2-7; perhaps TRBD2 as D (6 bases). From germline, CDR1 is LNHNV and CDR2 YYDKDF (reference sequence). The CDR3 covers 15 residues. V lost 4 bases to trimming and J lost 3 bases, with 16 bases between them. CDR3: CATSNRGLLGYEQYF. The CDR3 coding sequence is TGTGCCACCAGCAACAGAGGACTACTGGGCTACGAGCAGTACTTC. The full variable domain, with the rest looked up from reference TRBV15 and TRBJ2-7, is DAMVIQNPRYQVTQFGKPVTLSCSQTLNHNVMYWYQQKSSQAPKLLFHYYDKDFNNEADTPDNFQSRRPNTSFCFLDIRSPGLGDTAMYLCATSNRGLLGYEQYFGPGTRLTVT.

This chain uses TRBV5-4 with TRBJ2-3, with D perhaps TRBD2 (6 bases). Germline values: CDR1 SGHNT, CDR2 YYREEE (reference sequence). Trimming pared 4 bases from V and 2 bases from J, leaving 11 bases between. The CDR3 runs 14 residues. CDR3 coding DNA: TGTGCCAGCAGCCCCGCGGGAACCACAGATACGCAGTATTTT. As protein: CASSPAGTTDTQYF.

This chain joins TRBV9 and TRBJ2-7, with D perhaps matching TRBD2 (5 bases). Germline V lookup: CDR1 SGDLS, CDR2 YYNGEE. V was pared by 3 bases and J by 3 bases, with 16 bases between. This CDR3 has 15 residues. The CDR3 is CASSATSGINYEQYF. The DNA for the CDR3 is TGTGCCAGCAGCGCGACCTCCGGGATTAACTACGAGCAGTACTTC.

The rearrangement links TRBV2 to TRBJ2-3; 11 nucleotides match TRBD1. Germline CDR1 SNHLY, CDR2 FYNNEI. V lost 6 bases, J lost 4 bases, and 9 bases stayed unmatched. There are 16 residues in the CDR3. The CDR3 protein is CASSGQGANVADTQYF. CDR3 in DNA: TGTGCCAGCAGCGGACAGGGGGCTAACGTTGCAGATACGCAGTATTTT. Drawing the rest from reference TRBV2 and TRBJ2-3, the complete variable domain is EPEVTQTPSHQVTQMGQEVILRCVPISNHLYFYWYRQILGQKVEFLVSFYNNEISEKSEIFDDQFSVERPDGSNFTLKIRSTKLEDSAMYFCASSGQGANVADTQYFGPGTRLTVL.

J is TRBJ1-2 and V is TRBV7-9; D call uncertain. CDR3 size: 14 residues. Germline V CDR1 and CDR2: SEHNR, FQNEAQ (reference sequence). Between the trimmed V and J ends, which lost 0 bases and 7 bases, there was a span of 12 bases. The CDR3 DNA reads TGTGCCAGCAGCTTAGCTAACCCTGCGAGTGGCTACACCTTC. This gives the protein CASSLANPASGYTF.

V and J are TRBV7-9 and TRBJ2-5; TRBD2 is a possible D gene (5 bases). V lost 1 base and J 2 bases, leaving 8 bases between the germline ends. Germline lookup yields CDR1 SEHNR and CDR2 FQNEAQ (reference sequence). The CDR3 is 14 residues long. The CDR3 sequence: CASSLESGQETQYF. CDR3 nucleotide sequence: TGTGCCAGCAGCTTAGAATCGGGGCAAGAGACCCAGTACTTC.